These 28 T cell receptor beta chains came from one sample sequenced in a study of T cell changes during pregnancy in multiple sclerosis. The data were produced by immunoSEQ multiplex PCR, yet TCRdb's version contains in-frame clones alone and is incomplete. The data show approximately 90,000 clones, 91% seen once. The sequenced sample was peripheral blood, obtained after pregnancy. The receptor source for this set is a female donor in good health, enrolled as a control in a pregnancy study.

The chain joins TRBV7-2 to TRBJ2-7, with 10 bases fitting TRBD1. CDR3 length: 16 amino acids. The junction had 14 bases not matched to a gene; V was cut back by 7 bases and J by 5 bases. Germline V gene lookup returns CDR1 SGHTA and CDR2 FQGNSA. CDR3 protein: CASTFRGGTGVNEQYF. The CDR3 DNA follows: TGTGCCAGCACCTTCCGAGGTGGGACAGGGGTCAACGAGCAGTACTTC. The full variable domain, completed using reference TRBV7-2 and TRBJ2-7, is GAGVSQSPSNKVTEKGKDVELRCDPISGHTALYWYRQSLGQGLEFLIYFQGNSAPDKSGLPSDRFSAERTGGSVSTLTIQRTQQEDSAVYLCASTFRGGTGVNEQYFGPGTRLTVT.

This clone appeared once. The chain combines TRBV4-3 with TRBJ1-6; no firm D call. Trimming removed 0 bases at V and 0 bases at J, with 15 bases between. Germline V gene data show CDR1 as LGHNA and CDR2 as YSLEER. CDR3 length equals 19 residues. The CDR3 protein is CASSQDVGRFSSYNSPLHF. The CDR3 DNA is TGCGCCAGCAGCCAAGATGTCGGGAGATTCAGCTCCTATAATTCACCCCTCCACTTT.

The chain combines TRBV19 with TRBJ1-5; D is perhaps TRBD1 (5 bases). The germline V and J ends were trimmed by 6 bases and 2 bases, with 8 bases remaining between them. The germline CDR1 and CDR2 sequences are LNHDA and SQIVND (reference sequence). The CDR3 sequence is 13 residues long. The CDR3 is CASRDTRNQPQHF. The CDR3 bases are TGTGCCAGTAGGGACACCCGCAATCAGCCCCAGCATTTT.

The chain uses TRBV4-1 and TRBJ2-5; D remains ambiguous. This CDR3 spans 12 amino acids. The germline V gene has CDR1 MGHRA and CDR2 YSYEKL. V lost 3 bases, J lost 5 bases, and 7 bases lay in between. Here the CDR3 DNA reads TGCGCCAGCAGCCACCCTCGGGAGACCCAGTACTTC. As protein: CASSHPRETQYF.

For the CDR3, the DNA is TGTGCCTGGAGTGAGGGGCGTGGGACAGCCAATGAAAAACTGTTTTTT. Its protein product is CAWSEGRGTANEKLFF. V is TRBV30 and J is TRBJ1-4; 7 nucleotides match TRBD1. The CDR3 is made up of 16 amino acids. Per the germline V gene, CDR1 is GTSNPN and CDR2 is SVGIG (reference sequence). Losses at the gene ends were 1 base for V and 5 bases for J; bases not matched to a gene: 10.

The rearrangement uses TRBV28 and TRBJ2-3; weak D call: TRBD1 (5 bases). This CDR3 is built from 14 residues. The V and J ends lost 4 bases and 3 bases respectively, with 11 bases between them. Germline values: CDR1 MDHEN, CDR2 SYDVKM. The CDR3 DNA reads as TGTGCCAGCAGTTCCCCCCAGGGTACAGATACGCAGTATTTT. It is translated as CASSSPQGTDTQYF.

This chain uses TRBV19 with TRBJ1-6, with 7 positions matching TRBD1. Losses at the gene ends were 8 bases for V and 5 bases for J; bases not matched to a gene: 9. CDR1 is LNHDA and CDR2 is SQIVND in the germline V gene (reference sequence). The CDR3 is 15 amino acids. This CDR3 is CASSSQGGHNSPLHF. CDR3 bases: TGTGCCAGTTCCTCTCAGGGGGGCCATAATTCACCCCTCCACTTT.

This sequence joins TRBV6-6 and TRBJ2-7, with TRBD1 matching over 8 bases. Germline trimming cut 7 bases from V and 3 bases from J; bases unmatched to any gene: 5. In germline, CDR1 is MNHNY, CDR2 SVGAGI (reference sequence). The CDR3 covers 13 residues. CDR3 sequence reads: CASTATGGYEQYF. As DNA, the CDR3 is TGTGCCAGCACCGCCACAGGGGGCTACGAGCAGTACTTC.

The genes are TRBV5-5 and TRBJ1-5, with D tentatively TRBD1 (5 bases). Germline V gene sequence: CDR1 SGHKS, CDR2 YYEKEE (reference sequence). The V end lost 3 bases, the J end lost 7 bases, and 14 bases lay between the germline ends. This CDR3 spans 14 amino acids. In DNA form, the CDR3 reads TGTGCCAGCAGCTCCGGCCAGGGATACCAGCCCCAGCATTTT. Its translation is CASSSGQGYQPQHF.

The chain combines TRBV5-1 with TRBJ2-1; the D gene is possibly TRBD2 (5 bases). The germline gives CDR1 SGHRS, CDR2 YFSETQ. V was cut by 5 bases and J by 5 bases, with 11 bases left in between. The CDR3 has 13 amino acids. CDR3 loop: CASRPLGNNEQFF. The DNA of the CDR3 is TGCGCCAGCAGGCCCCTCGGGAACAATGAGCAGTTCTTC.

The rearrangement uses TRBV7-9 and TRBJ2-2, with D possibly matching TRBD1 (6 bases). This CDR3 is built from 16 residues. Germline loops: CDR1 SEHNR, CDR2 FQNEAQ (reference sequence). V was shortened by 5 bases and J by 0 bases, with 13 bases between the two germline ends. CDR3 nucleotide sequence: TGTGCCAGCAGCGCCGCACAGGGAACGAACACCGGGGAGCTGTTTTTT. This codes for CASSAAQGTNTGELFF.

This clone is a singleton in its sample. Written as DNA, the CDR3 is TGTGCCAGCAGCGTGTGGACAGGGCAGGTCACCGGGGAGCTGTTTTTT. It codes for CASSVWTGQVTGELFF. This rearrangement joins TRBV5-8 to TRBJ2-2, with 8 nucleotides matching TRBD1. This CDR3 has 16 residues. CDR1 and CDR2 (germline): SGHTS, YDEGEE. Losses at the gene ends were 4 bases for V and 4 bases for J; bases not matched to a gene: 9.

This chain joins TRBV28 and TRBJ2-2, with unresolved D. CDR3 size: 14 residues. V gave up 5 bases and J gave up 4 bases, with 11 bases separating them. CDR1 is MDHEN, CDR2 SYDVKM, per germline. CDR3 sequence: CASSPLRPTGELFF. CDR3 nucleotide sequence: TGTGCCAGCAGTCCCCTCAGGCCCACCGGGGAGCTGTTTTTT.

This rearrangement joins TRBV25-1 to TRBJ2-3; D may be TRBD1 (5 bases). The ends were cut back, 1 base at V and 2 bases at J, with 10 bases in the middle. From germline, CDR1 is MGHDK and CDR2 SYGVNS. This CDR3 region has 15 residues. The CDR3: CASSEFRANTDTQYF. The CDR3 DNA reads as TGTGCCAGCAGTGAATTCAGGGCGAACACAGATACGCAGTATTTT.

The chain joins TRBV7-2 to TRBJ1-3; no reliable D call. The germline CDR1 and CDR2 sequences are SGHTA and FQGNSA. V was trimmed by 1 base and J by 4 bases, leaving 11 bases between them. The length of the CDR3 is 15 residues. CDR3 loop: CASSLGSRTGNTIYF. The CDR3 DNA is TGTGCCAGCAGCTTAGGTTCCAGAACCGGAAACACCATATATTTT.

The V call is TRBV19, the J call TRBJ2-1; 7 bases line up with TRBD2. This CDR3 is built from 15 residues. The germline V gene encodes CDR1 LNHDA and CDR2 SQIVND (reference sequence). The V segment lost 4 bases and the J segment 4 bases; nucleotides outside the gene matches: 7. The chain's CDR3 is CASSRGGDLYNEQFF. As DNA, the CDR3 is TGTGCCAGTAGTAGGGGGGGGGACTTGTACAATGAGCAGTTCTTC.

This sequence joins TRBV6-5 and TRBJ2-7; D is possibly TRBD2 (6 bases). The germline V gene encodes CDR1 MNHEY and CDR2 SVGAGI. The CDR3 spans 16 residues. V shed 2 bases and J shed 2 bases, with 16 bases lying between them. Here the CDR3 reads CASSYVAGSVTYEQYF. CDR3 in DNA: TGTGCCAGCAGTTACGTGGCGGGGAGCGTTACCTACGAGCAGTACTTC.

This sequence joins TRBV11-2 and TRBJ2-2; TRBD1 is a possible D gene (5 bases). The germline V gene encodes CDR1 SGHAT and CDR2 FQNNGV. The CDR3 covers 16 residues. Between the trimmed V and J ends, which lost 0 bases and 4 bases, there was a span of 12 bases. The CDR3 DNA reads as TGTGCCAGCAGCTTAGATCGAACAGGTCTCACCGGGGAGCTGTTTTTT. This codes for CASSLDRTGLTGELFF.

The chain has TRBV7-9 and TRBJ2-1; 7 bases fit TRBD1. Losses at the gene ends were 4 bases for V and 7 bases for J; bases not matched to a gene: 10. CDR1 and CDR2 (germline): SEHNR, FQNEAQ (reference sequence). The CDR3 consists of 15 residues. CDR3 DNA: TGTGCCAGCAGCTCCCTCGACAGGGAAGAAAATGAGCAGTTCTTC. This encodes CASSSLDREENEQFF.

CDR3 bases: TGTGCCAGCAGCTTAGCGGGGGAGGGCGATGAGCAGTTCTTC. Translating it yields CASSLAGEGDEQFF. The chain employs TRBV7-3 and TRBJ2-1; 7 positions agree with TRBD2. From germline, CDR1 is SGHTA and CDR2 FQGTGA. The trim removed 2 bases at V and 8 bases at J, leaving 6 bases unmatched. The CDR3 contains 14 residues. The full variable domain, in which reference TRBV7-3 and TRBJ2-1 provide the parts outside the CDR3, is GAGVSQTPSNKVTEKGKYVELRCDPISGHTALYWYRQSLGQGPEFLIYFQGTGAADDSGLPNDRFFAVRPEGSVSTLKIQRTERGDSAVYLCASSLAGEGDEQFFGPGTRLTVL.

The sample holds one count of this clone. This CDR3 is CASSLGQGTYGYTF. As DNA, the CDR3 is TGTGCCAGCAGCTTAGGACAGGGGACCTATGGCTACACCTTC. This rearrangement joins TRBV7-2 to TRBJ1-2; 8 bases fit TRBD1. The germline CDR1 and CDR2 sequences are SGHTA and FQGNSA. This CDR3 region has 14 residues. J was trimmed by 4 bases and V by 1 base; bases with no gene match: 2. The whole variable domain, filled in from reference TRBV7-2 and TRBJ1-2, reads GAGVSQSPSNKVTEKGKDVELRCDPISGHTALYWYRQSLGQGLEFLIYFQGNSAPDKSGLPSDRFSAERTGGSVSTLTIQRTQQEDSAVYLCASSLGQGTYGYTFGSGTRLTVV.

V gene TRBV11-3 combines with J gene TRBJ2-1; D perhaps matches TRBD2 (5 bases). Trimming removed 0 bases at V and 4 bases at J, with 7 bases between. CDR3 length equals 14 residues. In germline, CDR1 is SGHNT, CDR2 YENEEA. CDR3 sequence: CASSLESGYNEQFF. CDR3 nucleotides: TGTGCCAGCAGCTTAGAATCGGGGTACAATGAGCAGTTCTTC.

This chain joins TRBV6-9 and TRBJ2-7, with 9 bases identical to TRBD1. The trim removed 9 bases at V and 5 bases at J, leaving 5 bases unmatched. Germline V CDR1 and CDR2: MNHGY, SVAAGI. The CDR3 sequence is 12 residues long. The CDR3 is CARMGQGHEQYF. CDR3 in DNA: TGTGCCAGGATGGGACAGGGCCACGAGCAGTACTTC.

The CDR3 bases are TGCGCCAGCAGCCAAGCCGAGGTAGATACGCAGTATTTT. The encoded protein is CASSQAEVDTQYF. V gene TRBV5-1 combines with J gene TRBJ2-3; D unresolved. The CDR3 is 13 amino acids. Germline loops: CDR1 SGHRS, CDR2 YFSETQ. Between the trimmed V and J ends, which lost 4 bases and 5 bases, there was a span of 11 bases.

The V gene is TRBV15, the J gene TRBJ2-1, with 7 nucleotides matching TRBD1. The CDR3 runs 12 residues. In germline, CDR1 is LNHNV, CDR2 YYDKDF (reference sequence). J lost 13 bases, V lost 2 bases, and 5 bases had no gene match. DNA for the CDR3: TGTGCCACCAGCAGAACCCGGGACAGTCAGTTCTTC. Its protein is CATSRTRDSQFF.

The J gene is TRBJ2-3, the V gene TRBV11-2, with 7 bases aligning to TRBD1. The CDR3 is 16 amino acids. Trimming cost V 3 bases and J 3 bases; bases outside gene matches: 9. Germline CDR1 reads SGHAT; CDR2 reads FQNNGV. The CDR3 bases are TGTGCCAGCAGCTTGCTACAGGGGATTGGTACAGATACGCAGTATTTT. Amino acids: CASSLLQGIGTDTQYF. Together with reference TRBV11-2 and TRBJ2-3, the CDR3 gives the full variable domain: EAGVAQSPRYKIIEKRQSVAFWCNPISGHATLYWYQQILGQGPKLLIQFQNNGVVDDSQLPKDRFSAERLKGVDSTLKIQPAKLEDSAVYLCASSLLQGIGTDTQYFGPGTRLTVL.

The genes are TRBV4-2 and TRBJ2-2, with 8 bases aligning to TRBD2. The CDR3 extends over 16 amino acids. Germline V gene data show CDR1 as LGHNA and CDR2 as YNFKEQ. V dropped 1 base and J dropped 5; count of bases not matched to a gene: 6. The CDR3 here is CASSQVAGGGTGELFF. In DNA, the CDR3 is TGTGCCAGCAGCCAAGTGGCGGGGGGTGGTACCGGGGAGCTGTTTTTT.

The chain has TRBV2 and TRBJ2-2; tentative D call: TRBD2 (6 bases). V lost 3 bases and J lost 1, with 6 bases in between. The germline gives CDR1 SNHLY, CDR2 FYNNEI. The CDR3 totals 14 residues. CDR3 nucleotides: TGTGCCAGCAGTGAGACTAGGAACACCGGGGAGCTGTTTTTT. Translation: CASSETRNTGELFF.